Below, 7 T cell receptor beta chains from the same sample are listed, as sequenced in a study of blood T cell repertoires in COVID-19. Here immunoSEQ multiplex PCR was the method, and the copy in TCRdb shows in-frame clones only, minus some. The sample holds about 200,000 clones, around 82% seen once. Sequencing input: peripheral blood. Source of these receptors: a woman in her sixties or seventies with acute or convalescent COVID-19.

The chain is built from TRBV19 and TRBJ1-6, with 7 bases identical to TRBD1. This CDR3 has 14 residues. V dropped 5 bases and J dropped 7; count of bases not matched to a gene: 5. Germline CDR1 reads LNHDA; CDR2 reads SQIVND (reference sequence). The CDR3 sequence: CASSWDRRNSPLHF. The CDR3, as DNA: TGTGCCAGTAGTTGGGACAGAAGAAATTCACCCCTCCACTTT. Drawing the rest from reference TRBV19 and TRBJ1-6, the complete variable domain is DGGITQSPKYLFRKEGQNVTLSCEQNLNHDAMYWYRQDPGQGLRLIYYSQIVNDFQKGDIAEGYSVSREKKESFPLTVTSAQKNPTAFYLCASSWDRRNSPLHFGNGTRLTVT.

This clone was recorded only once. V gene TRBV9 combines with J gene TRBJ2-1, with a weak D call TRBD2 (7 bases). Trimming cost V 0 bases and J 7 bases, with 11 bases left between them. Germline-derived CDR1 and CDR2 are SGDLS and YYNGEE. The CDR3 spans 14 residues. The CDR3 sequence is CASSVARGGNEQFF. In nucleotides, the CDR3 is TGTGCCAGCAGCGTAGCGAGGGGGGGGAATGAGCAGTTCTTC. Full variable domain (remainder filled in from reference TRBV9 and TRBJ2-1): DSGVTQTPKHLITATGQRVTLRCSPRSGDLSVYWYQQSLDQGLQFLIQYYNGEERAKGNILERFSAQQFPDLHSELNLSSLELGDSALYFCASSVARGGNEQFFGPGTRLTVL.

The gene calls are TRBV30 and TRBJ2-5; 9 bases fit TRBD2. Trimming removed 3 bases from V and 2 bases from J; junction bases left unmatched: 7. This CDR3 has 15 residues. Germline V gene sequence: CDR1 GTSNPN, CDR2 SVGIG (reference sequence). This chain's CDR3 is CAWREAGGPQETQYF. For the CDR3, the DNA is TGTGCCTGGAGGGAAGCGGGGGGACCTCAAGAGACCCAGTACTTC.

The chain carries TRBV19 and TRBJ1-2; D is possibly TRBD1 (6 bases). The germline gives CDR1 LNHDA, CDR2 SQIVND (reference sequence). CDR3 length: 14 amino acids. The germline V and J ends were trimmed by 2 bases and 3 bases, with 10 bases remaining between them. CDR3 bases: TGTGCCAGTAGTATAAGGTGGACAGACTATGGCTACACCTTC. Its translation: CASSIRWTDYGYTF.

This rearrangement joins TRBV27 to TRBJ2-3; no clear D gene. The CDR3 extends over 15 amino acids. Germline V gene sequence: CDR1 MNHEY, CDR2 SMNVEV (reference sequence). V was trimmed by 0 bases and J by 2 bases, leaving 9 bases between them. CDR3 region: CASSLSQAFTDTQYF. The CDR3, as DNA: TGTGCCAGCAGTTTATCCCAAGCCTTCACAGATACGCAGTATTTT.

The J gene is TRBJ2-3, the V gene TRBV18, with D perhaps TRBD1 (5 bases). The CDR3 has 15 residues. Deletions cut 2 bases from V and 5 bases from J, with 14 bases between. Germline loops: CDR1 KGHSH, CDR2 LQKENI. This CDR3 reads CASSPIAKTGDTQYF. CDR3 DNA: TGTGCCAGCTCACCAATAGCAAAAACAGGAGATACGCAGTATTTT.

The chain links TRBV12-5 to TRBJ2-1; perhaps TRBD2 as D (6 bases). V lost 6 bases and J lost 9, with 12 bases in between. The CDR3 sequence is 12 residues long. Germline-derived CDR1 and CDR2 are LGHNT and FRNRAP. The CDR3 nucleotides read TGTGCTAGTGGCCGCGGGACCGCTGAGCAGTTCTTC. Its protein product is CASGRGTAEQFF.